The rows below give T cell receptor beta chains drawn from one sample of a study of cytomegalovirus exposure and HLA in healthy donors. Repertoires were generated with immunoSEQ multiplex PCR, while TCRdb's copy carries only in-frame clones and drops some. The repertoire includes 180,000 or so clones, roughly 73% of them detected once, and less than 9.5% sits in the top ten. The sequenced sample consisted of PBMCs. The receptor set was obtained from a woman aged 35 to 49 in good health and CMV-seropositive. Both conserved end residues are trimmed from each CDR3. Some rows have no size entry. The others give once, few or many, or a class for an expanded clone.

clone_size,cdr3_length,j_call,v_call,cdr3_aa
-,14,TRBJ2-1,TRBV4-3,ASSQDLSGRSVEQF
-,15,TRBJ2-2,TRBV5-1,ASSLGTSGTRAGELF
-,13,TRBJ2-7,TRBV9,ASSVGDTVSYEQY
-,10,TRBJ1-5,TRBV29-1,SVGQGDQPQH
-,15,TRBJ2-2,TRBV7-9,SSSPGLAGAYTGELF
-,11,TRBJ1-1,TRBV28,ASSFSGNTEAF
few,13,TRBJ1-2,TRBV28,ASSSRGDRGYGYT
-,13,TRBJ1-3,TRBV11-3,ASSLGPGDGNTIY
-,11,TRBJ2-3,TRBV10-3,AIGQGDTDTQY
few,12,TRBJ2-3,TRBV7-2,ASSGLASTDTQY
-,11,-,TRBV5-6,ASSFGQGDEQY
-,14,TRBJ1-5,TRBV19,ASRPQGVISNQPQH
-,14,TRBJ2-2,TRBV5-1,ASSFFSTLNTGELF
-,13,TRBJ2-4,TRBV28,ASSSWTLNSNIQY
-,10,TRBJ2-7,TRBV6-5,ASSSGSYEQY
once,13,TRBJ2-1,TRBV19,ASTPLAGEGYEQF
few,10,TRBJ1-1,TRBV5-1,ASSHGNTEAF
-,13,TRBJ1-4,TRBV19,ASSPGTGAYEKLF
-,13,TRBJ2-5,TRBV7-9,ASSRQGSNQETQY
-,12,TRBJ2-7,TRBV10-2,ASSVRSGPYEQY
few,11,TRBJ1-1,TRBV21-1,ASPTGHPHEAF
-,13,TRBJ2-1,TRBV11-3,ASSTKRALYNEQF
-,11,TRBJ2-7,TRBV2,ASSGTGDLEQY
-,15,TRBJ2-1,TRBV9,ASSVATSGRNYNEQF
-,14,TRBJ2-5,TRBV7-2,ASSTNSGNTRETQY
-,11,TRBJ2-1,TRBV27,ASRVRPYNEQF
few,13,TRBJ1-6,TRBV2,ASRKAQVNNSPLH
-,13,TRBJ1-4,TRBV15,ATSTHRGSNEKLF
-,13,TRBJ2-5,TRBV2,ASGRLAGGQETQY
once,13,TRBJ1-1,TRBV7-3,ASSLQGVVNTEAF
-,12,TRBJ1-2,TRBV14,ASSQDVRIGGYT
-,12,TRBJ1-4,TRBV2,ASTEPPLNEKLF
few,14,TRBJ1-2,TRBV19,ASSPRTGYSDGGYT
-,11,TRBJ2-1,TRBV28,ASSRRGGPGQF
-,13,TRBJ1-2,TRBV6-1,ASSEANRTPRGYT
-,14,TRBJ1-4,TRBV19,ASRKDRVATNEKLF
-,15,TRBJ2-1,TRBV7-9,ASSQRENRGSYNEQF
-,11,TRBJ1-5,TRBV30,AWNWGENQPQH
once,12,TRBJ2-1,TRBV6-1,ASVGAGSYNEQF
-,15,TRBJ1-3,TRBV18,ASSLYDTGASGNTIY
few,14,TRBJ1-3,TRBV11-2,ASSLVSTYSGNTIY
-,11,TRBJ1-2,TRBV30,AWTYRRAYGYT
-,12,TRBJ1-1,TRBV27,ASRGRGKNTEAF
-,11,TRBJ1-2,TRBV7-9,ASSPNTGPSGT
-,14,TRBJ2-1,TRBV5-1,ASSGYSGGSYNEQF
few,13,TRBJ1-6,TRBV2,ASSEVLGLNSPLH
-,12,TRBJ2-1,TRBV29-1,SVAPSGSYNEQF
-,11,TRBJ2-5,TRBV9,ASSVGPQETQY
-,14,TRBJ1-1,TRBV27,ASSLRAGIMNTEAF